This TCR beta chain was observed in a study of OX40 agonist ivuxolimab in advanced cancers. About the study: An anti-OX40 (CD134) antibody with agonistic activity, ivuxolimab, was administered to patients.

Comment on this clone: The antigen is unknown.

On cycle 4 day 1 and cycle 7 day 1, as well as at baseline, blood was sampled. Study findings and constraints: No determination was made of the antigen specificity of the expanded peripheral T cells. There was clonal expansion of CD4+ and CD8+ blood T cells by week 6 at 0.1 to 3.0 mg/kg.

Losses at the gene ends were 0 bases for V and 2 bases for J; bases not matched to a gene: 9. In germline, CDR1 is SGDLS, CDR2 YYNGEE. This CDR3 has 17 amino acids. The data were produced by immunoSEQ multiplex PCR, yet TCRdb's version contains in-frame clones alone and is incomplete. The sample yields about 81,000 clones, approximately 90% seen once. The clonotype was recovered from an adult with an advanced solid tumor such as melanoma, head and neck, liver or kidney cancer. The source was CD4+ or CD8+ T cells sorted from blood, collected in a trial of the OX40 agonist ivuxolimab. This chain joins TRBV9 and TRBJ2-3; 7 bases line up with TRBD2. The DNA of the CDR3 is TGTGCCAGCAGCGTAGAGGGTGGGGGGGTCCCCACAGATACGCAGTATTTT. The encoded protein is CASSVEGGGVPTDTQYF.